The next 19 T cell receptor beta chains were all read from a single sample in a study of T-cell memory formation after mild COVID-19. TCRdb re-called the 5' RACE reads through MiXCR, storing one row per CDR3 protein. The sample has more than 250,000 distinct CDR3 sequences, around 15% seen once. The sequenced material came from PBMCs or a T cell subset sorted from them (not recorded which). Every receptor here comes from a man between 18 and 35 years old who had mild COVID-19 (a few samples of this study predate the infection). Cell type and time point are not known.

V usage is TRBV7-2 and J usage is TRBJ2-1, with 8 positions matching TRBD2. J was trimmed by 1 base and V by 1 base; bases with no gene match: 3. CDR1 is SGHTA and CDR2 is FQGNSA in the germline V gene. The CDR3 length is 16 residues. The CDR3 region has the DNA TGTGCCAGCAGCTTAGTGGGCGGGGGGTCCTACAATGAGCAGTTCTTC. Amino acid sequence: CASSLVGGGSYNEQFF.

The sample holds a few counts of this clonotype. The rearrangement links TRBV5-6 to TRBJ1-1; D ambiguous. The V end lost 0 bases, the J end lost 4 bases, and 10 bases lay between the germline ends. Germline V gives CDR1 SGHDT, CDR2 YYEEEE. CDR3 length: 14 amino acids. CDR3 sequence reads: CASSLVWRSTEAFF. CDR3 nucleotides: TGTGCCAGCAGCTTGGTTTGGCGGAGCACTGAAGCTTTCTTT.

This clonotype was counted many times. J is TRBJ2-7 and V is TRBV7-2; D could derive from TRBD1 or TRBD2 (5 bases each). Trimming removed 5 bases from V and 2 bases from J, with 13 bases in between. The CDR3 has 14 residues. Germline V gene data show CDR1 as SGHTA and CDR2 as FQGNSA. Here the CDR3 reads CASSLGMGAYEQYV. In nucleotides, the CDR3 is TGTGCCAGCAGCCTAGGGATGGGGGCCTACGAGCAGTACGTC.

This clonotype has more than one count but fewer than ten. V usage is TRBV7-2 and J usage is TRBJ1-3, with D perhaps matching TRBD1 (6 bases). CDR1 is SGHTA, CDR2 FQGNSA, per germline. The CDR3 runs to 15 residues. Trimming cost V 5 bases and J 2 bases, with 13 bases left between them. In nucleotides, the CDR3 is TGTGCCAGCAGCGCCTCTTACAGGGCTGGAAACACCATATATTTT. Its translation is CASSASYRAGNTIYF.

The genes are TRBV20-1 and TRBJ1-1; D not certain. Deletions cut 3 bases from V and 3 bases from J, with 14 bases between. CDR1 is DFQATT and CDR2 is SNEGSKA in the germline V gene (reference sequence). This CDR3 region has 14 residues. This CDR3 is CSASRNLGDTEAFF. DNA for the CDR3: TGCAGTGCTAGCAGAAACCTAGGAGACACTGAAGCTTTCTTT.

This clonotype showed up just a few times. The chain recombines TRBV7-6 with TRBJ1-1, with 7 bases that match TRBD1. Germline V CDR1 and CDR2: SGHVS, FNYEAQ. The CDR3 totals 15 residues. The V gene end was trimmed by 5 bases and the J gene end by 2 bases; junction bases not matched to a gene: 8. In nucleotides, the CDR3 is TGTGCCAGCAGCCTCACGACAGGGTTAAACACTGAAGCTTTCTTT. Protein: CASSLTTGLNTEAFF.

The gene calls are TRBV6-5 and TRBJ2-7; TRBD2 matches 8 bases. V trimming: 6 bases; J trimming: 5 bases; junction bases outside the gene matches: 9. The CDR3 spans 14 residues. The germline CDR1 and CDR2 sequences are MNHEY and SVGAGI. The chain's CDR3 is CASRPRGGLHEQYF. The CDR3 DNA reads TGTGCCAGCAGGCCCCGGGGGGGACTGCACGAGCAGTACTTC.

The V call is TRBV30, the J call TRBJ2-7; 7 bases align to TRBD1. The J segment lost 4 bases and the V segment lost 5 bases, leaving 2 bases of the junction unmatched. This CDR3 region has 11 residues. In germline, CDR1 is GTSNPN, CDR2 SVGIG (reference sequence). In nucleotides, the CDR3 is TGTGCCTGGTCACAGGGGTACGAGCAGTACTTC. Its translation: CAWSQGYEQYF.

The sample holds many counts of this clonotype. The CDR3 loop reads CASSLSPAGEKLFF. The CDR3 nucleotides are TGTGCCAGCAGCTTATCCCCTGCAGGGGAAAAACTGTTTTTT. The V call is TRBV7-2, the J call TRBJ1-4, with TRBD1 as a possible D gene (5 bases). The V and J ends lost 2 bases and 8 bases respectively, with 12 bases between them. The CDR3 length is 14 residues. Germline CDR1 is SGHTA and CDR2 is FQGNSA. The variable domain in full, completed from reference TRBV7-2 and TRBJ1-4, reads GAGVSQSPSNKVTEKGKDVELRCDPISGHTALYWYRQSLGQGLEFLIYFQGNSAPDKSGLPSDRFSAERTGGSVSTLTIQRTQQEDSAVYLCASSLSPAGEKLFFGSGTQLSVL.

This chain connects TRBV20-1 to TRBJ2-1; the match to TRBD1 covers 9 bases. The CDR3 consists of 12 residues. Trimming at V came to 5 bases and at J to 8 bases, leaving 4 bases not matched to a gene. Germline-derived CDR1 and CDR2 are DFQATT and SNEGSKA (reference sequence). CDR3 nucleotides: TGCAGTGCTTACAGGGGGCATGATGAGCAGTTCTTC. Translated, it gives CSAYRGHDEQFF.

This clonotype has ten or more counts. This rearrangement joins TRBV7-2 to TRBJ2-4, with TRBD1 as a possible D gene (6 bases). Germline V CDR1 and CDR2: SGHTA, FQGNSA. With 5 bases removed from V and 6 bases from J, the gap between germline ends came to 17 bases. This CDR3 spans 15 amino acids. CDR3 region: CASSQASGAGNIQYF. The CDR3 DNA follows: TGTGCCAGCAGCCAGGCCTCAGGGGCTGGAAACATTCAGTACTTC.

This chain joins TRBV18 and TRBJ1-4; D gene unclear. V lost 3 bases, J lost 8 bases, and 13 bases lay in between. This CDR3 comprises 14 residues. In germline, CDR1 is KGHSH, CDR2 LQKENI. In nucleotides, the CDR3 is TGTGCCAGCTCACCCCTGGAGGATCGGGAAAAACTGTTTTTT. It translates to CASSPLEDREKLFF.

This clonotype was counted ten times or more. V usage is TRBV6-4 and J usage is TRBJ2-3; 11 bases match TRBD2. The CDR3 contains 16 residues. In germline, CDR1 is MRHNA, CDR2 SNTAGT. Trimming took 0 bases from V and 2 from J; bases not matched to a gene: 1. CDR3 region: CASSDSSGGATDTQYF. In DNA, the CDR3 is TGTGCCAGCAGTGACTCTAGCGGGGGGGCCACAGATACGCAGTATTTT.

This chain uses TRBV29-1 with TRBJ1-1; 8 bases agree with TRBD1. The V and J ends lost 6 bases and 6 bases, in that order; junction bases with no gene match: 18. The CDR3 totals 16 residues. The germline V gene has CDR1 SQVTM and CDR2 ANQGSEA. The CDR3 reads CSVSGGEVRFNPEAFF. CDR3 nucleotide sequence: TGCAGCGTATCAGGGGGCGAGGTTCGTTTTAATCCTGAAGCTTTCTTT.

This clonotype was counted only a few times. CDR3: CASSSYAWRAGVSDTQYF. The CDR3 coding sequence is TGTGCCAGCAGTTCGTACGCCTGGCGAGCGGGCGTCTCAGATACGCAGTATTTT. The rearrangement joins TRBV27 to TRBJ2-3, with D maybe TRBD2 (6 bases). Trimming pared 4 bases from V and 4 bases from J, leaving 24 bases between. This CDR3 has 18 residues. Germline V lookup: CDR1 MNHEY, CDR2 SMNVEV (reference sequence).

The chain has TRBV24-1 and TRBJ2-7, with a possible D match to TRBD1 (6 bases). Germline CDR1 is KGHDR and CDR2 is SFDVKD. The CDR3 runs to 14 residues. The V end was cut by 3 bases, the J end by 6 bases, with 14 bases between. The CDR3 loop reads CATSDQTGSAEQYV. The CDR3 nucleotides read TGTGCCACCAGTGATCAAACAGGGTCCGCCGAGCAGTACGTC.

There are a few counts of this clonotype. The J gene is TRBJ1-5, the V gene TRBV7-2; no reliable D call. Germline V CDR1 and CDR2: SGHTA, FQGNSA. This CDR3 contains 12 residues. V lost 1 base, J lost 6 bases, and 4 bases lay in between. The chain's CDR3 is CASSLVSQPQHF. CDR3 nucleotides: TGTGCCAGCAGCTTAGTAAGTCAGCCCCAGCATTTT.

This clonotype was recorded many times. The chain links TRBV18 to TRBJ2-7; 11 bases fit TRBD2. This CDR3 contains 15 residues. CDR1 KGHSH and CDR2 LQKENI come from the germline V gene. V lost 6 bases to trimming and J lost 2 bases; unmatched junction nucleotides: 6. The chain's CDR3 is CASSPPGLAAYEQYF. The CDR3 bases are TGTGCCAGCTCGCCCCCGGGACTAGCGGCCTACGAGCAGTACTTC.

This sequence joins TRBV7-2 and TRBJ2-1; 7 bases are a match to TRBD2. Germline V gene data show CDR1 as SGHTA and CDR2 as FQGNSA. The J segment lost 6 bases and the V segment lost 5 bases, leaving 7 bases of the junction unmatched. The CDR3 is made up of 14 amino acids. CDR3 in DNA: TGTGCCAGCAGCCGCCGGGAGGTCCTCAATGAGCAGTTCTTC. Protein product: CASSRREVLNEQFF.